The TCR beta chain described here comes from a study of cytomegalovirus exposure and HLA in healthy donors. Here immunoSEQ multiplex PCR was the method, and the copy in TCRdb shows in-frame clones only, minus some. The data hold roughly 75,000 clones, with around 85% observed a single time. The CDR3 extends over 13 amino acids. Trimming pared 7 bases from V and 4 bases from J, leaving 16 bases between. Germline V lookup: CDR1 SQVTM, CDR2 ANQGSEA. Study-wide results and caveats: Cytomegalovirus-associated status was assigned to around 160 TCR beta chains. Clusters of TCRs from the first cohort tended to co-occur in the roughly 120 validation repertoires (as a later analysis found).

These donors were members of the roughly 120-subject validation cohort, a group separate from the roughly 670-subject first cohort. In the case of this clone: The target antigen is unknown.

Sequencing was done on a sample of PBMCs. The TCR originated in a man under 40 in good health and CMV-seronegative. V and J are TRBV29-1 and TRBJ2-5, with D perhaps matching TRBD2 (6 bases). The CDR3 region has the DNA TGCAGCGCCGCCTCGGGGGTGGTAGAGACCCAGTACTTC. Translated: CSAASGVVETQYF.